This TCR beta chain was found in a study of blood T cell repertoires in COVID-19. Study-level information: The samples span acute and convalescent COVID-19 from the United States, Italy and Spain. T cells, B-cell-depleted T cells, or PBMCs supplied cDNA or gDNA.

Participant-reported clinical history was the basis for cohort assignment. Sequencing was performed with immunoSEQ multiplex PCR; in TCRdb, only in-frame clones are kept and a portion is missing. Here the sample spans over 300,000 clones, approximately 89% being singletons. The source material was PBMCs or T cells enriched from blood (not recorded which). The sequence came from a middle-aged woman who had recovered from COVID-19.

CDR3 sequence: CASSFRTDTEAFF. DNA of the CDR3: TGTGCCAGCTCATTTAGGACAGACACTGAAGCTTTCTTT. V gene TRBV18 combines with J gene TRBJ1-1; D may be TRBD1 (6 bases). CDR3 size: 13 residues. In germline, CDR1 is KGHSH, CDR2 LQKENI. V was pared by 5 bases and J by 3 bases, with 10 bases between.